A selection of T cell receptor beta chains follows, all from one sample in a study of cytomegalovirus exposure and HLA in healthy donors. The method was immunoSEQ multiplex PCR; TCRdb's version includes in-frame clones alone and lacks a portion of them. The sample yields about 140,000 clones, 60% to 85% seen once. Material: PBMCs. The receptors derive from a man aged 18-30 years in good health and CMV-seronegative. CDR3s include the opening cysteine and the closing phenylalanine or tryptophan. Each record gives: V gene, clone size, J gene, D gene, CDR3 DNA, CDR3 protein. D genes are given only for firm matches. Not every row has a clone size; where given, it reads once, few, many or a size class.

V gene: TRBV5-6; clone size: few; J gene: TRBJ1-4; D gene: TRBD1; CDR3 DNA: TGTGCCAGCAGCTTGAAACTCGGACAGGAGACAACTAATGAAAAACTGTTTTTT; CDR3 protein: CASSLKLGQETTNEKLFF
V gene: TRBV5-1; clone size: .; J gene: TRBJ2-7; D gene: TRBD1; CDR3 DNA: TGCGCCAGCAGTTACCGGGACAGGGGAGCGGGAGAGCAGTACTTC; CDR3 protein: CASSYRDRGAGEQYF
V gene: TRBV9; clone size: .; J gene: TRBJ2-3; D gene: .; CDR3 DNA: TGTGCCAGCAGCGTAGGAACAGCTAGCACGGATACGCAGTATTTT; CDR3 protein: CASSVGTASTDTQYF
V gene: TRBV5-4; clone size: .; J gene: TRBJ2-3; D gene: TRBD2; CDR3 DNA: TGTGCCAGCAGTTATCGACTAGCGGGCACAGATACGCAGTATTTT; CDR3 protein: CASSYRLAGTDTQYF
V gene: TRBV6-5; clone size: few; J gene: TRBJ1-2; D gene: .; CDR3 DNA: TGTGCCAGCAGTTACGGGGAGGAGGATGGCTACACCTTC; CDR3 protein: CASSYGEEDGYTF
V gene: TRBV4-1; clone size: .; J gene: TRBJ2-1; D gene: TRBD2; CDR3 DNA: TGCGCCAGCAGCCAAGGGGGACTAGCGGGAGGCCGAACCGGCAATGAGCAGTTCTTC; CDR3 protein: CASSQGGLAGGRTGNEQFF
V gene: TRBV5-1; clone size: .; J gene: TRBJ2-3; D gene: TRBD2; CDR3 DNA: TGCGCCAGCAGCTTTTATCTGGGGAGGGGCACAGATACGCAGTATTTT; CDR3 protein: CASSFYLGRGTDTQYF
V gene: TRBV7-9; clone size: .; J gene: TRBJ1-2; D gene: .; CDR3 DNA: TGTGCCAGCAGCTTAATCGGCCAGGAAGATGGCTACACCTTC; CDR3 protein: CASSLIGQEDGYTF
V gene: TRBV5-6; clone size: .; J gene: TRBJ2-7; D gene: TRBD1; CDR3 DNA: TGTGCCAGCAGCTTCCTCCTACAGGGGGCCTACGAGCAGTACTTC; CDR3 protein: CASSFLLQGAYEQYF
V gene: TRBV6-5; clone size: .; J gene: TRBJ2-1; D gene: .; CDR3 DNA: TGTGCCAGCGGGTCTAGCTCATACAATGAGCAGTTCTTC; CDR3 protein: CASGSSSYNEQFF
V gene: TRBV27; clone size: .; J gene: TRBJ1-1; D gene: TRBD1; CDR3 DNA: TGTGCCAGCAGTTGGGGGGACAGATCAACGGAAGCTTTCTTT; CDR3 protein: CASSWGDRSTEAFF
V gene: TRBV27; clone size: .; J gene: TRBJ1-4; D gene: .; CDR3 DNA: TGTGCCAGCAGCGGGGCGGGGGGCAGGCTCGGAGAAAAACTGTTTTTT; CDR3 protein: CASSGAGGRLGEKLFF
V gene: TRBV2; clone size: .; J gene: TRBJ1-1; D gene: .; CDR3 DNA: TGTGCCAGCACCCGGGACTACACCAACACTGAAGCTTTCTTT; CDR3 protein: CASTRDYTNTEAFF
V gene: TRBV5-1; clone size: few; J gene: TRBJ1-2; D gene: TRBD1; CDR3 DNA: TGCGCCAGCGTCGCCGACACAGGGGGCTATGGCTACACCTTC; CDR3 protein: CASVADTGGYGYTF
V gene: TRBV18; clone size: few; J gene: TRBJ1-2; D gene: .; CDR3 DNA: TGTGCCAGCTCACCGGGAGACGTCTATGGCTACACCTTC; CDR3 protein: CASSPGDVYGYTF
V gene: TRBV9; clone size: .; J gene: TRBJ2-5; D gene: TRBD1; CDR3 DNA: TGTGCCAGCAGCCCAAGGACAGGGTTAGAGACCCAGTACTTC; CDR3 protein: CASSPRTGLETQYF
V gene: TRBV19; clone size: once; J gene: TRBJ2-7; D gene: .; CDR3 DNA: TGTGCCAGTAGTATACCGTCCAGGGGACCCTACGAGCAGTACTTC; CDR3 protein: CASSIPSRGPYEQYF
V gene: TRBV2; clone size: .; J gene: TRBJ1-2; D gene: .; CDR3 DNA: TGTGCCAGCAGTCGGGGACAAGCCAACGCTAACTATGGCTACACCTTC; CDR3 protein: CASSRGQANANYGYTF
V gene: TRBV6-1; clone size: .; J gene: TRBJ1-5; D gene: .; CDR3 DNA: TGTGCCAGCAGTGAAGTACTAAGCAATCAGCCCCAGCATTTT; CDR3 protein: CASSEVLSNQPQHF
V gene: TRBV4-2; clone size: .; J gene: TRBJ2-7; D gene: .; CDR3 DNA: TGTGCCAGCAGCCAAGAAGCGGCCAGGCCAGACGAGCAGTACTTC; CDR3 protein: CASSQEAARPDEQYF
V gene: TRBV27; clone size: .; J gene: TRBJ1-5; D gene: .; CDR3 DNA: TGTGCCAGTAATCCCGGGGGATCGAGTCAGCCCCAGCATTTT; CDR3 protein: CASNPGGSSQPQHF
V gene: TRBV28; clone size: .; J gene: TRBJ2-7; D gene: .; CDR3 DNA: TGTGCCAGCAGTCCGCTCGGGGAACCACCCTACGAGCAGTACTTC; CDR3 protein: CASSPLGEPPYEQYF
V gene: TRBV19; clone size: few; J gene: TRBJ1-5; D gene: .; CDR3 DNA: TGTGCCAGTAGGGGGGAGGGTTATAGCAATCAGCCCCAGCATTTT; CDR3 protein: CASRGEGYSNQPQHF
V gene: TRBV7-2; clone size: .; J gene: TRBJ1-2; D gene: .; CDR3 DNA: TGTGCCAGCAGCTTAGCGAGGGCAGGGGAAGGGTATGGCTACACCTTC; CDR3 protein: CASSLARAGEGYGYTF
V gene: TRBV5-6; clone size: .; J gene: TRBJ2-2; D gene: .; CDR3 DNA: TGTGCCAGCAGCTTGGTTAGCGCGAACACCGGGGAGCTGTTTTTT; CDR3 protein: CASSLVSANTGELFF
V gene: TRBV6-5; clone size: once; J gene: TRBJ2-5; D gene: TRBD1; CDR3 DNA: TGTGCCAGCAGCTTAGACAGGGGGGCCCAGTACTTC; CDR3 protein: CASSLDRGAQYF
V gene: TRBV10-3; clone size: once; J gene: TRBJ2-6; D gene: .; CDR3 DNA: TGTGCCATCAGCGATGGACAAGCGGGGGCCAACGTCCTGACTTTC; CDR3 protein: CAISDGQAGANVLTF
V gene: TRBV30; clone size: .; J gene: TRBJ2-7; D gene: TRBD2; CDR3 DNA: TGTGCCTGGAGTCCTCCGGGGGGTTCCGAGCAGTACTTC; CDR3 protein: CAWSPPGGSEQYF
V gene: TRBV7-2; clone size: .; J gene: TRBJ2-7; D gene: TRBD1; CDR3 DNA: TGTGCCAGCAGCACCCGGACAGGAAATACCTACGAGCAGTACTTC; CDR3 protein: CASSTRTGNTYEQYF
V gene: TRBV30; clone size: .; J gene: TRBJ1-4; D gene: TRBD1; CDR3 DNA: TGTGCCTGGAGTGGTACCGGGACAGGGGAGGAAAAACTGTTTTTT; CDR3 protein: CAWSGTGTGEEKLFF
V gene: TRBV11-2; clone size: .; J gene: TRBJ1-1; D gene: .; CDR3 DNA: TGTGCCAGCAGCTTGGGAATGGACGCGGGTTGGGAAGCTTTCTTT; CDR3 protein: CASSLGMDAGWEAFF
V gene: TRBV11-3; clone size: .; J gene: TRBJ2-2; D gene: .; CDR3 DNA: TGTGCCAGCAGCTTACCCTTGCTAAACACCGGGGAGCTGTTTTTT; CDR3 protein: CASSLPLLNTGELFF
V gene: TRBV5-1; clone size: .; J gene: TRBJ2-3; D gene: .; CDR3 DNA: TGCGCCAGCAGCGTCACGTCTCTTCCGGGAGCTGATTTT; CDR3 protein: CASSVTSLPGADF
V gene: TRBV7-8; clone size: few; J gene: TRBJ1-6; D gene: .; CDR3 DNA: TGTGCCAGCAGCTTAGAAAGGACGGGAGATAATTCACCCCTCCACTTT; CDR3 protein: CASSLERTGDNSPLHF
V gene: TRBV28; clone size: .; J gene: TRBJ2-5; D gene: TRBD2; CDR3 DNA: TGTGCCAGCCGGGGAGGGCCAGGGCAAGAAGAGACCCAGTACTTC; CDR3 protein: CASRGGPGQEETQYF
V gene: TRBV27; clone size: .; J gene: TRBJ2-7; D gene: TRBD2; CDR3 DNA: TGTGCCAGCAGTCCTGAGACGGGGCGGGAGAACGGCCCGAACGAGCAGTACTTC; CDR3 protein: CASSPETGRENGPNEQYF
V gene: TRBV15; clone size: .; J gene: TRBJ1-3; D gene: TRBD1; CDR3 DNA: TGTGCCACCAGCGGTGGCGGGCCAGGGGGCGCCGGAAACACCATATATTTT; CDR3 protein: CATSGGGPGGAGNTIYF
V gene: TRBV7-2; clone size: many; J gene: TRBJ2-7; D gene: .; CDR3 DNA: TGTGCCAGCAGCTCCCGTGTCCGGGGGGCCCAAGAGCAGTACTTC; CDR3 protein: CASSSRVRGAQEQYF
V gene: TRBV6-6; clone size: .; J gene: TRBJ1-2; D gene: .; CDR3 DNA: TGTGCCAGCAGTTACTCCCTGGGAGGGGCGATTTATGGCTACACCTTC; CDR3 protein: CASSYSLGGAIYGYTF
V gene: TRBV2; clone size: .; J gene: TRBJ2-7; D gene: TRBD1; CDR3 DNA: TGTGCCAGCAGCCTGGACAGGAGCTCCTACGAGCAGTACTTC; CDR3 protein: CASSLDRSSYEQYF
V gene: TRBV29-1; clone size: few; J gene: TRBJ2-3; D gene: TRBD1; CDR3 DNA: TGCAGCGTTGTGGACAGGAGGTCCACAGATACGCAGTATTTT; CDR3 protein: CSVVDRRSTDTQYF
V gene: TRBV19; clone size: .; J gene: TRBJ1-1; D gene: .; CDR3 DNA: TGTGCCAGTAGTATAGTGACTGGAGGTATGGCTTTCTTT; CDR3 protein: CASSIVTGGMAFF
V gene: TRBV2; clone size: few; J gene: TRBJ2-7; D gene: .; CDR3 DNA: TGTGCCAGCATCCCAGGTCCGTACGAGCAGTACTTC; CDR3 protein: CASIPGPYEQYF
V gene: TRBV6-5; clone size: .; J gene: TRBJ2-7; D gene: TRBD2; CDR3 DNA: TGTGCCAGCAGTTACGGACTAGCGGGATCCCACGAGCAGTACTTC; CDR3 protein: CASSYGLAGSHEQYF
V gene: TRBV5-8; clone size: .; J gene: TRBJ2-1; D gene: .; CDR3 DNA: TGTGCCAGCAGCCCGACTAGGGCTCTCTACAATGAGCAGTTCTTC; CDR3 protein: CASSPTRALYNEQFF
V gene: TRBV2; clone size: .; J gene: TRBJ1-1; D gene: .; CDR3 DNA: TGTGCCAGCAGTGTGGGACTGTACACTGAAGCTTTCTTT; CDR3 protein: CASSVGLYTEAFF
V gene: TRBV5-4; clone size: .; J gene: TRBJ2-3; D gene: .; CDR3 DNA: TGTGCCAGCAGCTTAGGAGACGGTCCGTATACATCCGATACGCAGTATTTT; CDR3 protein: CASSLGDGPYTSDTQYF
V gene: TRBV19; clone size: .; J gene: TRBJ2-3; D gene: TRBD2; CDR3 DNA: TGTGCCAGTAATTTGGGGGTAGCGGGAGGGTCAGATACGCAGTATTTT; CDR3 protein: CASNLGVAGGSDTQYF
V gene: TRBV18; clone size: .; J gene: TRBJ1-5; D gene: .; CDR3 DNA: TGTGCCAGCTCACCACCCCCGGGAACCCGTAGCAATCAGCCCCAGCATTTT; CDR3 protein: CASSPPPGTRSNQPQHF
V gene: TRBV9; clone size: .; J gene: TRBJ1-3; D gene: TRBD1; CDR3 DNA: TGTGCCAGCAGCCGGGGACAGGGAACTGGAAACACCATATATTTT; CDR3 protein: CASSRGQGTGNTIYF
V gene: TRBV4-1; clone size: .; J gene: TRBJ2-3; D gene: .; CDR3 DNA: TGCGCCAGCAGCCAAAGGGGGAGTAGCACAGATACGCAGTATTTT; CDR3 protein: CASSQRGSSTDTQYF
V gene: TRBV10-2; clone size: .; J gene: TRBJ2-7; D gene: .; CDR3 DNA: TGCGCCAGCAGGTTTCTCTACGAGCAGTACTTC; CDR3 protein: CASRFLYEQYF
V gene: TRBV6-5; clone size: .; J gene: TRBJ2-3; D gene: .; CDR3 DNA: TGTGCCAGCAGTTACTCGGAAGCGACAGATACGCAGTATTTT; CDR3 protein: CASSYSEATDTQYF
V gene: TRBV11-2; clone size: .; J gene: TRBJ1-4; D gene: .; CDR3 DNA: TGTGCCAGCAGCTCAGCGGTCCGAGGGCTAAACGAAAAACTGTTTTTT; CDR3 protein: CASSSAVRGLNEKLFF
V gene: TRBV27; clone size: .; J gene: TRBJ2-3; D gene: TRBD2; CDR3 DNA: TGTGCCAGCAGTTCCCGACTAGCGGGGCCGGTCACAGATACGCAGTATTTT; CDR3 protein: CASSSRLAGPVTDTQYF